This passage covers 16 T cell receptor beta chains from one sample sequenced in a study of blood T cell repertoires in COVID-19. The method was immunoSEQ multiplex PCR; TCRdb's version includes in-frame clones alone and lacks a portion of them. The sample has roughly 380,000 clones, 88% seen once; the top ten hold just over 1%. Sequences were obtained from PBMCs or T cells enriched from blood (not recorded which). The origin of the receptors is a woman in her twenties or thirties who had been exposed to COVID-19.

The chain combines TRBV6-5 with TRBJ2-5, with TRBD2 matching 10 bases. The germline V gene has CDR1 MNHEY and CDR2 SVGAGI. CDR3 length equals 15 residues. With 2 bases clipped from V and 5 bases from J, the junction kept 5 bases outside the gene matches. The CDR3 nucleotides read TGTGCCAGCAGTTACGAGCCTAGCGGGAGTGAGACCCAGTACTTC. It yields the protein CASSYEPSGSETQYF.

J is TRBJ2-7 and V is TRBV2; a possible D gene is TRBD1 (6 bases). The CDR3 spans 15 residues. The germline V gene encodes CDR1 SNHLY and CDR2 FYNNEI. With 3 bases removed from V and 0 bases from J, the gap between germline ends came to 12 bases. Written as DNA, the CDR3 is TGTGCCAGCAGTGAGAGGGACACGAGCTCCTACGAGCAGTACTTC. Translating it yields CASSERDTSSYEQYF.

This clone was seen a few times. This sequence joins TRBV28 and TRBJ2-1; 7 positions agree with TRBD1. Trimming removed 6 bases from V and 3 bases from J; junction bases left unmatched: 5. The length of the CDR3 is 14 residues. The germline CDR1 and CDR2 sequences are MDHEN and SYDVKM. This CDR3 is CASSPGTVYNEQFF. The CDR3 nucleotides are TGTGCCAGCAGCCCCGGGACAGTCTACAATGAGCAGTTCTTC.

The sample holds a few counts of this clone. In the same sample, other DNA sequences code for this CDR3. The chain is built from TRBV7-3 and TRBJ1-3; D is possibly TRBD1 (5 bases). Looked up from germline, CDR1 is SGHTA and CDR2 is FQGTGA. The germline V and J ends were trimmed by 8 bases and 4 bases, with 12 bases remaining between them. There are 13 residues in the CDR3. This CDR3 is CASGRGSGNTIYF. The CDR3 DNA reads TGTGCCAGCGGGAGGGGATCAGGAAACACCATATATTTT.

The chain joins TRBV5-1 to TRBJ2-1, with 11 bases lining up with TRBD2. The germline V gene has CDR1 SGHRS and CDR2 YFSETQ. The CDR3 totals 16 residues. V gave up 3 bases and J gave up 5 bases; unmatched junction bases: 7. For the CDR3, the DNA is TGCGCCAGCAGCTGGACCGGGACTAGCGGCCACAATGAGCAGTTCTTC. Protein sequence: CASSWTGTSGHNEQFF.

The rearrangement joins TRBV12-5 to TRBJ1-1; possible D gene TRBD1, 5 bases. Germline assignment: CDR1 LGHNT and CDR2 FRNRAP. The CDR3 runs 12 residues. V was shortened by 3 bases and J by 6 bases, with 8 bases between the two germline ends. CDR3 bases: TGTGCTAGTGGTTTCCCGGGGGCTGAAGCTTTCTTT. It is translated as CASGFPGAEAFF.

The chain couples TRBV6-5 to TRBJ2-7, with 9 bases matching TRBD1. J was trimmed by 2 bases and V by 6 bases; bases with no gene match: 8. Germline V gene lookup returns CDR1 MNHEY and CDR2 SVGAGI. The CDR3 is made up of 15 amino acids. CDR3 DNA sequence: TGTGCCAGCAGCCCAATGGGACAGGGCACCTACGAGCAGTACTTC. Encoded protein: CASSPMGQGTYEQYF.

The chain links TRBV28 to TRBJ2-2, with a tentative D call TRBD1 (6 bases). Germline assignment: CDR1 MDHEN and CDR2 SYDVKM. Deletions cut 3 bases from V and 3 bases from J, with 8 bases between. The CDR3 extends over 14 amino acids. The CDR3 DNA reads as TGTGCCAGCAGTTTTAACAGGGACACCGGGGAGCTGTTTTTT. Translation gives CASSFNRDTGELFF.

The V and J genes are TRBV7-2 and TRBJ2-2; 8 bases fit TRBD1. Germline V lookup: CDR1 SGHTA, CDR2 FQGNSA. Trimming took 7 bases from V and 2 from J; bases not matched to a gene: 9. The CDR3 spans 16 residues. The CDR3 DNA sequence: TGTGCCAGCACCCCTCCCGGACAGGGAAACACCGGGGAGCTGTTTTTT. Its translation: CASTPPGQGNTGELFF.

The chain joins TRBV5-1 to TRBJ2-5; 8 bases agree with TRBD1. J gave up 0 bases and V 4 bases, and 2 bases lay outside the gene matches. The germline gives CDR1 SGHRS, CDR2 YFSETQ. CDR3 length equals 14 residues. The CDR3 region has the DNA TGCGCCAGCAGCCCGGACAGGGACCAAGAGACCCAGTACTTC. This codes for CASSPDRDQETQYF.

This clone showed up just a few times. The chain joins TRBV3-1 (or the pseudogene TRBV3-2) to TRBJ2-5, with a tentative D call TRBD2 (5 bases). V dropped 1 base and J dropped 6 bases, with 15 bases sitting between them. There are 15 residues in the CDR3. Germline V CDR1 and CDR2: LGHDT, YNNKEL (reference sequence). The DNA of the CDR3 is TGTGCCAGCAGCCAAGGAGGAGGAGGCGGAAAGACCCAGTACTTC. It translates to CASSQGGGGGKTQYF.

This clone was seen only once. The chain has TRBV5-1 and TRBJ1-2, with a weak D call TRBD1 (6 bases). Germline V CDR1 and CDR2: SGHRS, YFSETQ. The CDR3 covers 16 residues. V was cut by 1 base and J by 4 bases, with 17 bases left in between. The CDR3 region has the DNA TGCGCCAGCAGCTTGCAGGTAATGGACAGATTCTATGGCTACACCTTC. Translating it yields CASSLQVMDRFYGYTF.

Notes on this clone: This sample includes further DNA sequences coding for the same CDR3. CDR3 nucleotides: TGTGCCAGCTCACCACCGTATAGCAATCAGCCCCAGCATTTT. Its translation is CASSPPYSNQPQHF. The chain joins TRBV18 to TRBJ1-5; D remains ambiguous. Germline V lookup: CDR1 KGHSH, CDR2 LQKENI. The CDR3 has 14 residues. The V end lost 0 bases, the J end lost 0 bases, and 3 bases lay between the germline ends.

This chain joins TRBV29-1 and TRBJ2-7; tentative D call: TRBD1 (5 bases). The V gene's germline CDR1 is SQVTM and CDR2 ANQGSEA. This CDR3 has 11 amino acids. V lost 7 bases to trimming and J lost 2 bases, with 9 bases between them. The CDR3 DNA reads TGCAGCGCCAGACAGACCTACGAGCAGTACTTC. Translated, it gives CSARQTYEQYF.

This chain links TRBV5-1 with TRBJ1-2; the D gene is possibly TRBD1 (5 bases). Trimming took off 0 bases at V and 2 bases at J, with 11 bases between the two ends. The CDR3 totals 15 residues. Germline CDR1 SGHRS, CDR2 YFSETQ. CDR3 amino acids: CASSLETGLNYGYTF. CDR3 coding DNA: TGCGCCAGCAGCTTGGAAACAGGACTAAACTATGGCTACACCTTC.

The chain links TRBV27 to TRBJ2-1; the D gene is possibly TRBD1 (5 bases). Trimming removed 5 bases from V and 7 bases from J, with 15 bases in between. Germline V gives CDR1 MNHEY, CDR2 SMNVEV (reference sequence). The length of the CDR3 is 14 residues. CDR3 DNA sequence: TGTGCCAGCAGTCCCCCAGGGCTCACGAATGAGCAGTTCTTC. This encodes CASSPPGLTNEQFF.